This entry concerns a single T cell receptor (beta chain). Its antigen is not identified. The table came from immunoSEQ multiplex PCR; TCRdb's copy has only in-frame clones and leaves some out. The sample comprises over 80,000 clones, roughly 93% of which are singletons, and around 0.34% rests with the top ten. The CDR3 runs to 16 residues. Trimming took 6 bases from V and 0 from J, leaving 16 bases between them. CDR1 and CDR2 (germline): KGHSH, LQKENI. The data derive from a study of OX40 agonist ivuxolimab in advanced cancers. Study at large: Dose-escalation patients' cancers were hepatocellular carcinoma, melanoma, renal cell or head and neck cancer. Eligibility rules accepted prior anti-PD-1, anti-PD-L1 or anti-CTLA-4 therapy, and around 38% had some.

General study findings and limits: By week 6 at 0.1 to 3.0 mg/kg, blood CD4+ and CD8+ T cells had expanded clonally. Low clonal expansion, among the lowest seen, marked partial responders at 0.1-3.0 mg/kg.

This receptor was identified in an adult with an advanced solid tumor such as melanoma, head and neck, liver or kidney cancer. Specimen: CD4+ or CD8+ T cells sorted from blood, collected in a trial of the OX40 agonist ivuxolimab. This chain links TRBV18 with TRBJ2-3, with a possible D match to TRBD2 (6 bases). CDR3 coding DNA: TGTGCCAGCTCTCCTCGGAGTAGCGGTAGCACAGATACGCAGTATTTT. Translation: CASSPRSSGSTDTQYF.